A selection of T cell receptor beta chains follows, all from one sample in a study of vaccination and CD4 T cells after COVID-19. These receptors have no known antigen. TCRdb re-analysed the PCR reads in MiXCR, keeping a single row per CDR3 protein. This table holds some 16,000 distinct CDR3 sequences, 75% found once. The sample was CD4+ T cells from blood, cultured in vitro, taken after SARS-CoV-2 vaccination. These receptors were collected from a human donor who received a COVID-19 vaccine. CDR3s include the opening cysteine and the closing phenylalanine or tryptophan. The D gene is left open where the match is weak. The size field is filled for only some rows; it gives once, few, many or a size class.

v_call d_call clone_size cdr3_aa
TRBV7-9 - - CASSLYLGHHPGELFF
TRBV2 - - CASSEGGREGSPLHF
TRBV7-9 - - CASSLGTARGNTIYF
TRBV7-2 - - CASSLVGGTGNTIYF
TRBV12-5 - - CASGLVRDGVLPRDTQYF
TRBV7-8 - few CASSFMGGNSPLHF
TRBV29-1 TRBD1 - CSVVQGANYGYTF
TRBV12-3/TRBV12-4 TRBD1 few CASSPSGGGWEETQYF
TRBV24-1 TRBD1 - CATSDRERNGYTF
TRBV5-1 - - CASSLVVGRQETQYF
TRBV12-3/TRBV12-4 TRBD1 - CASSSRRDRGRTDTQYF
TRBV19 TRBD1 - CASSIVGQGSNQPQHF
TRBV6-2/TRBV6-3 TRBD1 - CASRMTGSVDGYTF
TRBV20-1 - few CSASNTGAPGANVLTF
TRBV2 TRBD2 - CAGTPARGGETQYF
TRBV19 - - CASITQIPAGATYEQYF
TRBV19 - - CASSPRKSRRGYGYTF
TRBV30 - - CAWSKRELMNTEAFF
TRBV27 TRBD2 - CASSFPGLAGGSQETQYF
TRBV12-3/TRBV12-4 - - CASRTGPTDTQYF
TRBV6-1 - - CASSTTPSSGNTIYF
TRBV20-1 - - CSAREGIGSGNTIYF
TRBV12-5 - - CASGFPGAYGYTF
TRBV10-1 - - CASCETTADTQYF
TRBV10-3 - medium-sized CAISDEGYEQYF
TRBV20-1 TRBD2 - CSARVVSGGGDEQYF
TRBV7-2 - - CASSPGRAGNTIYF
TRBV24-1 - - CATSGWEANYGYTF
TRBV30 - once CAWSQKSGSPLHF
TRBV19 TRBD2 once CASSISLAGGRSTDTQYF
TRBV24-1 - once CATSDSRQHTNQPQHF
TRBV6-2/TRBV6-3 TRBD1 - CASTLGQGNQPQHF
TRBV10-1 - - CASSVTRDTKGRDTEAFF
TRBV12-3/TRBV12-4 TRBD1 - CASSLVGDSPYGYTF
TRBV27 TRBD1 - CASSLRTGGYTGELFF
TRBV24-1 TRBD1 - CATSDRRDREAFF
TRBV30 - once CAWRGQANQPQHF
TRBV20-1 - - CSARVGGQFSNQPQHF
TRBV27 TRBD1 - CASSLPDRGNQPQHF
TRBV25-1 - - CASSRQANYGYTF
TRBV10-3 - - CAISGTPSGNTIYF
TRBV2 TRBD1 - CASSEARGQAGGYTF
TRBV7-9 - few CASSLRTDYGYTF
TRBV6-1 - - CASSGQRYEKLFF
TRBV27 - - CASSLSGGTEAFF
TRBV6-1 - - CASGQPNQPQHF
TRBV6-4 TRBD1 - CASSDGNGTGFYEQYF
TRBV6-2/TRBV6-3 - - CASTRSSDRAGYTF
TRBV5-1 - - CASSFSVSSYEQYF
TRBV6-1 - few CASSETGWVSPLHF
TRBV20-1 - - CSASGPGGENTEAFF
TRBV20-1 TRBD2 - CSARPYGGGTDTQYF